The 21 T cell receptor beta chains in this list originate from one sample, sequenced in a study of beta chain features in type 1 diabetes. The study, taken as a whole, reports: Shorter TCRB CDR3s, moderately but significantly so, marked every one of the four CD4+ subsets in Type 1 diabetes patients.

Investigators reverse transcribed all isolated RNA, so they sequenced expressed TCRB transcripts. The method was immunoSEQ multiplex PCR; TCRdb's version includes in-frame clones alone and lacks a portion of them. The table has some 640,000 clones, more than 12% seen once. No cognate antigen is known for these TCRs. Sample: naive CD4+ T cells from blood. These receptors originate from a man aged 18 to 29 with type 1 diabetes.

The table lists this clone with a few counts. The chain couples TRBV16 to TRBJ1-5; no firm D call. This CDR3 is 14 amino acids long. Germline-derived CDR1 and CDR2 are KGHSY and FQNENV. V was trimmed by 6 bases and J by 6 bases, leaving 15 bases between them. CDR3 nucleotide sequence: TGTGCCAGCAGTGGCGGGGTTGCAGGTCAGCCCCAGCATTTT. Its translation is CASSGGVAGQPQHF.

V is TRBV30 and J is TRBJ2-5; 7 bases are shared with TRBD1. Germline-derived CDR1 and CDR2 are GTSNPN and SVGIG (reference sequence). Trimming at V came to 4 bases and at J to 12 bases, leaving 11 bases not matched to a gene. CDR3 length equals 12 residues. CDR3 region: CAWTESGTDKYF. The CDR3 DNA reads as TGTGCCTGGACCGAGTCTGGGACAGACAAGTACTTC.

The CDR3 is CASGLEGVKRAEAFF. CDR3 nucleotides: TGTGCTAGTGGTTTGGAAGGGGTTAAGAGGGCTGAAGCTTTCTTT. V usage is TRBV12-5 and J usage is TRBJ1-1, with TRBD1 as a possible D gene (5 bases). V lost 1 base and J lost 6, with 15 bases in between. This CDR3 spans 15 amino acids. Germline values: CDR1 LGHNT, CDR2 FRNRAP.

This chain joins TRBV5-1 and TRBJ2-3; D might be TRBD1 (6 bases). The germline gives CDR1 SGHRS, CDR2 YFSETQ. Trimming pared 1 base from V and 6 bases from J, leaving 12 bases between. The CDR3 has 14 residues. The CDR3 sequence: CASSLLGTSDTQYF. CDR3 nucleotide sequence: TGCGCCAGCAGCTTGTTAGGGACAAGTGATACGCAGTATTTT.

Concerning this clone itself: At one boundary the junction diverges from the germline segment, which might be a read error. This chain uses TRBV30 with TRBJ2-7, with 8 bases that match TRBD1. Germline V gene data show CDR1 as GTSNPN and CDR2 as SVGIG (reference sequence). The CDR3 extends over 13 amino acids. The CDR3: CAWSVGFQGALTF. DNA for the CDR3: TGTGCCTGGAGTGTAGGCTTCCAGGGGGCCCTAACCTTC.

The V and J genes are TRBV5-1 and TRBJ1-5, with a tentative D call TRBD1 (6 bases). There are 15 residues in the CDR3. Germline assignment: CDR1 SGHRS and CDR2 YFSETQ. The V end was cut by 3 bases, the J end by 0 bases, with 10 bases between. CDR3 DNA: TGCGCCAGCAGCTCTACAGGGAATAGCAATCAGCCCCAGCATTTT. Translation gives CASSSTGNSNQPQHF.

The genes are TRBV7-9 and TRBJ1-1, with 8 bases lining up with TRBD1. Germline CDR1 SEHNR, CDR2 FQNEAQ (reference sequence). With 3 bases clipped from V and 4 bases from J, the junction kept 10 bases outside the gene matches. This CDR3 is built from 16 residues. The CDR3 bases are TGTGCCAGCAGCTTTGGTGGCAGGGGGCGGATCACTGAAGCTTTCTTT. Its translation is CASSFGGRGRITEAFF. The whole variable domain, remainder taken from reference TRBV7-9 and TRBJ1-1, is DTGVSQNPRHKITKRGQNVTFRCDPISEHNRLYWYRQTLGQGPEFLTYFQNEAQLEKSRLLSDRFSAERPKGSFSTLEIQRTEQGDSAMYLCASSFGGRGRITEAFFGQGTRLTVV.

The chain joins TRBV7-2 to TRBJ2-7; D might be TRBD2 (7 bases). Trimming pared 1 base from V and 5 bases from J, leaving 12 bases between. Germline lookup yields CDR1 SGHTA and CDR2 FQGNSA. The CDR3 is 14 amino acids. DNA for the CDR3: TGTGCCAGCAGCTTAGTAGGGGGGGCCCACGAGCAGTACTTC. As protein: CASSLVGGAHEQYF.

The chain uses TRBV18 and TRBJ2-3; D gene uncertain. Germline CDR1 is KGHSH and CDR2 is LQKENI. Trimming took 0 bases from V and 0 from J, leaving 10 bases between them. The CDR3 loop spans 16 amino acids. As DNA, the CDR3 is TGTGCCAGCTCACCACCGAACGGACCAAGCACAGATACGCAGTATTTT. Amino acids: CASSPPNGPSTDTQYF.

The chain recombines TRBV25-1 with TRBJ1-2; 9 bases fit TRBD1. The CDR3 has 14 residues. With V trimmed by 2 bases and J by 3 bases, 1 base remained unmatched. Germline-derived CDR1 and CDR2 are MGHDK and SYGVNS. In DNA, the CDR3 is TGTGCCAGCAGTGAAAGGACAGGGGACTATGGCTACACCTTC. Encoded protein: CASSERTGDYGYTF.

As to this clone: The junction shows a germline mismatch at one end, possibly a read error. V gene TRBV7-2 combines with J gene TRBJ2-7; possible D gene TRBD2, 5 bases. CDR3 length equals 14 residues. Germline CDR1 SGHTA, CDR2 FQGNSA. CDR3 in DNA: TGTGCCAGCAGCAACAGCCGGGCCCAAAAGGACTTCAGTTTC. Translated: CASSNSRAQKDFSF.

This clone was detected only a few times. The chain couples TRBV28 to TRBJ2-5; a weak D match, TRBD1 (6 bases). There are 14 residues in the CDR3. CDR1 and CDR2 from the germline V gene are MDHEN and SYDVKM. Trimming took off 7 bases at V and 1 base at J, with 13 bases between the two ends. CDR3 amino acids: CASNPTGVQETQYF. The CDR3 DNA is TGTGCCAGCAACCCGACAGGAGTCCAAGAGACCCAGTACTTC.

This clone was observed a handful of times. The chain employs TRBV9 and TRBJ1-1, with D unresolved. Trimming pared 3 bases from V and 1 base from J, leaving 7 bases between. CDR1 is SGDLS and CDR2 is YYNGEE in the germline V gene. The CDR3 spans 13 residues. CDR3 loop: CASSARRNTEAFF. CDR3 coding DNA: TGTGCCAGCAGCGCACGGAGGAACACTGAAGCTTTCTTT. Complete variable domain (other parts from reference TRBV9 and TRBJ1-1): DSGVTQTPKHLITATGQRVTLRCSPRSGDLSVYWYQQSLDQGLQFLIQYYNGEERAKGNILERFSAQQFPDLHSELNLSSLELGDSALYFCASSARRNTEAFFGQGTRLTVV.

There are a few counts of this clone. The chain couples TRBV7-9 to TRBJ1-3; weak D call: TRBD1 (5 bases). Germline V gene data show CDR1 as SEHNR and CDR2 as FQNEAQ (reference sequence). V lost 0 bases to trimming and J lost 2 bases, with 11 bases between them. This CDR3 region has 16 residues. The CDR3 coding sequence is TGTGCCAGCAGCTTAGCGCGGGGGTCGGCTGGAAACACCATATATTTT. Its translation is CASSLARGSAGNTIYF.

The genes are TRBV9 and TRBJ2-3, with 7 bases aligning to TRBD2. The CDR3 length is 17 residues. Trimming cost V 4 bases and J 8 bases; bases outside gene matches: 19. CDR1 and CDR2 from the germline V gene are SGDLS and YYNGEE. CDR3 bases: TGTGCCAGCAGCTCGCAAGCGGGGTCGTCGGCCCTCGGTACGCAGTATTTT. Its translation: CASSSQAGSSALGTQYF.

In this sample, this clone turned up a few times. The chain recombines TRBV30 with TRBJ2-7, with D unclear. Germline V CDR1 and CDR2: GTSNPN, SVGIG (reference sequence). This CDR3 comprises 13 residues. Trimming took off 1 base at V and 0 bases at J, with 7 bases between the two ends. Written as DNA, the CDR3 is TGTGCCTGGAGTGCTACCGTCTCCTACGAGCAGTACTTC. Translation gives CAWSATVSYEQYF.

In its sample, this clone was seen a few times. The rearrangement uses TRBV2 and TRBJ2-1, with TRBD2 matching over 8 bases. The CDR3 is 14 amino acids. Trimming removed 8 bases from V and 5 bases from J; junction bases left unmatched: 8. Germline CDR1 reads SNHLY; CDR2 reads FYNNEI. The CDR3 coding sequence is TGTGCCAGCCTGCGGGGGGAATTGAACAATGAGCAGTTCTTC. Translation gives CASLRGELNNEQFF.

The CDR3 spells CASSQSPRGVAWETQYF. CDR3 sequence (DNA): TGTGCCAGCAGTCAATCCCCCCGAGGGGTAGCGTGGGAGACCCAGTACTTC. The genes are TRBV28 and TRBJ2-5; either TRBD1 or TRBD2 may fit D (5 bases each). The CDR3 contains 17 residues. Germline V gives CDR1 MDHEN, CDR2 SYDVKM. Trimming removed 5 bases at V and 5 bases at J, with 24 bases between.

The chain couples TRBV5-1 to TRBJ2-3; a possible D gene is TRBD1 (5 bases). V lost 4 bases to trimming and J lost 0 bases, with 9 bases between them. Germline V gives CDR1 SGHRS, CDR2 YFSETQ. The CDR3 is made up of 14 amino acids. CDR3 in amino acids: CASSPQGSTDTQYF. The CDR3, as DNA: TGCGCCAGCAGCCCGCAGGGTAGCACAGATACGCAGTATTTT.

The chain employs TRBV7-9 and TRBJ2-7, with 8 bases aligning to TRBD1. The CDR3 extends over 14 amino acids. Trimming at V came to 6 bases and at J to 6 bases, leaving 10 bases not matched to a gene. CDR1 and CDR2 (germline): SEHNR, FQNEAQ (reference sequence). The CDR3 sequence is CASSYSQGASEQYF. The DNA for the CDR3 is TGTGCCAGCAGTTATAGCCAGGGGGCGAGCGAGCAGTACTTC.

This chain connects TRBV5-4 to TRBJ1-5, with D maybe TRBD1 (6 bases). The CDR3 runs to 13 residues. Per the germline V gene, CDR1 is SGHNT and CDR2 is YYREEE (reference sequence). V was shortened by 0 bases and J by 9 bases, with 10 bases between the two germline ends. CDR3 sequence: CASSLEGQRPQHF. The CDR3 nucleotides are TGTGCCAGCAGCTTGGAGGGACAAAGGCCCCAGCATTTT. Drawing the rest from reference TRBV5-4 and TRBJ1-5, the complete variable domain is ETGVTQSPTHLIKTRGQQVTLRCSSQSGHNTVSWYQQALGQGPQFIFQYYREEENGRGNFPPRFSGLQFPNYSSELNVNALELDDSALYLCASSLEGQRPQHFGDGTRLSIL.